This T cell receptor (beta chain) was profiled in a study of shared clonotypes between healthy human individuals. Authors' data handling: Because ImmunoSEQ provided only junction sequences with no quality scores, the filtering differed. Some clones are missing from TCRdb's copy, which holds only in-frame ones; the method was immunoSEQ multiplex PCR. V and J calls and clone size are copied from that table; D and trimming were computed from the DNA. The table includes approximately 720,000 clones, around 72% detected once. Germline loops: CDR1 SGHAT, CDR2 FQNNGV. The trim removed 6 bases at V and 5 bases at J, leaving 4 bases unmatched. This CDR3 is 14 amino acids long.

The sequenced sample was memory CD4+ T cells sorted from blood. Subset described: CD45RA-negative fraction. The sequence derives from a woman aged 25-40 years in good health. This chain connects TRBV11-2 to TRBJ2-3; TRBD2 matches at 11 bases. CDR3 residues: CASRLAGAVDTQYF. DNA of the CDR3: TGTGCCAGCAGACTAGCGGGAGCGGTAGATACGCAGTATTTT. Filled out from reference TRBV11-2 and TRBJ2-3, the complete variable domain reads EAGVAQSPRYKIIEKRQSVAFWCNPISGHATLYWYQQILGQGPKLLIQFQNNGVVDDSQLPKDRFSAERLKGVDSTLKIQPAKLEDSAVYLCASRLAGAVDTQYFGPGTRLTVL.